This T cell receptor beta chain derives from a study of blood T cells in healthy people across ages (dated by TCRdb to between 2014 and 2016). As for the study more broadly: In model experiments, roughly one uniquely barcoded TCR beta cDNA molecule per two T cells was captured by template switching. Four age groups were formed from the donors: young (average 16 years), middle-aged (around 39), aged (62) and long-lived (approximately 80). Using deep sequencing normalized with unique cDNA molecular identifiers, the study measured how TCR beta repertoire diversity changes with age. For two donors (one aged 18 to 29 and one aged 80 or older), the study analyzed two additional independent replicas of 1 million unique cDNA reads from the same blood draw.

The library was made by 5' RACE. Sequencing used an Illumina HiSeq 2500. A second PCR of roughly 6 to 12 cycles was run with a J-beta primer mix and a sample-barcoded 5' primer. Each TCR beta cDNA molecule received a unique molecular identifier from a template-switch 5' adaptor carrying 12 random nucleotides. Each sample yielded at least 2.5 million CDR3-containing paired-end reads. First-strand cDNA was synthesized from all RNA with the Mint cDNA synthesis kit, primed by a TRBC-specific oligonucleotide. Following uracil-DNA glycosylase treatment, a first 18-cycle PCR with universal primers M1SS and BC2_uni_R was performed on all cDNA. The original methods were these. For normalization, 1 million high-quality reads were randomly selected from each sample, with every read carrying a distinct molecular identifier. Reads with shared molecular identifiers were discarded instead of being binned into consensus sequences. MiTCR, run with a Q25 quality threshold and the strictest error-elimination algorithm, handled CDR3 identification, clonotype clustering and error correction. Lower-bound total TCR beta diversity was estimated with a nonparametric unseen species model using Euler transformation. The public reads were reprocessed in TCRdb via fastp at Q25 and MiXCR, keeping in-frame beta chains. Rows are unified per CDR3 protein, each entry keeping the most common DNA and genes. TCRdb's processing, not the study's, gives the V and J calls here. This sample holds some 560,000 distinct CDR3 sequences; about a quarter were observed only once. Approximately 4% of the sample is taken by the ten largest.

This clonotype was counted a few times. The antigen this receptor binds is unknown. Per-base quality was not reported, and no clone a single base away is much larger than it. Donors were 35 to 40 systemically healthy Caucasian individuals from Russia aged roughly 6 to 100 years. Ten milliliters of peripheral blood were drawn from each donor into EDTA-treated Vacutainer tubes. Ficoll-Paque density-gradient centrifugation was used to isolate PBMCs, with at least 7 million obtained per sample. Trizol reagent was used to extract total RNA from the PBMCs, yielding at least 5.5 micrograms per sample. For every donor, an aliquot of PBMCs went through flow cytometry to measure the percentages of naive CD45RAhigh/CD27high T cells. From the cysteine through the phenylalanine, the CDR3 covers 16 amino acids. Only the CDR3 DNA is retained, 48 bases long and in frame from the first base. Via the germline V gene, CDR1 is SGDLS and CDR2 YYNGEE. Compared with germline, V lacks 2 bases and J lacks 4 bases; bases without a gene match: 7.

The research as a whole found: The CMV infection status of donors was not known, potentially confounding age-related changes in expanded clonotypes. Compared with the aged group, the long-lived group had more naive CD4+ T cells, fewer expanded clones and increased TCR diversity, a pattern suggesting age selection. Conclusive comparison of naive and antigen-experienced compartments was prevented by the profiling of bulk unsorted PBMCs. Observed TCR beta diversity per million T cells fell roughly linearly with age, and a significant reduction was already apparent by age around 40. Estimates of total diversity based on one million sequenced T cells were regarded as lower bounds and as underestimates. Observed TCR beta diversity correlated strongly with the percentage of naive T cells measured by flow cytometry.

The same specimen was also included in a second study, on T cells of mothers and their children. The second study also describes: Nine systemically healthy Caucasian individuals served as donors, namely three mothers together with their six children. cDNA synthesis used all of the extracted RNA, with roughly 1.6 ug of RNA in each 15 ul reaction. In the second PCR, the M1S primer introduced both the sample barcodes and 2-4 random nucleotides. More than 8 million TCR beta CDR3 reads were obtained from each mother, and about 3 million reads were obtained from each child. TCR recombination output is similarly shaped by thymic selection in related and unrelated pairs, with a minor effect exerted by inherited differences. Normalized repertoire overlap was always found to be slightly, but never significantly, higher in related mother-child pairs than in unrelated mother-child pairs. Persistent microchimeric T cell clones were not detected, at a sensitivity of 85 to 100 clones per million clonotypes. To look for features that set related mother-child pairs apart from unrelated individuals, the researchers ran deep NGS to compare the TCR beta repertoires of mothers and children. On average, the children were around 11 +/- 4 years old, while the mothers were about 37 +/- 4 years old. After adapter ligation with NEBNext reagents, the libraries were sequenced on Illumina HiSeq 2000 with 100+100 nt paired-end reads. To avoid cross-contamination, the mother libraries and the child libraries were prepared a month apart and sequenced in separate runs. For each donor, somewhere between 500,000 and 2,000,000 distinct TCR beta clonotypes were identified. Naive TCR beta clonotypes were estimated from low-frequency clonotypes matched to each donor's FACS-determined naive share, without sorting.

The rearranged chain carries TRBV9 and TRBJ2-5, and 11 junction bases match TRBD2. The sequenced sample was blood. The sequence came from a boy younger than 10 in good health. The CDR3 corresponds to CASSVGSGRAGETQYF. The DNA is TGTGCCAGCAGCGTGGGTAGCGGGAGGGCGGGAGAGACCCAGTACTTC.